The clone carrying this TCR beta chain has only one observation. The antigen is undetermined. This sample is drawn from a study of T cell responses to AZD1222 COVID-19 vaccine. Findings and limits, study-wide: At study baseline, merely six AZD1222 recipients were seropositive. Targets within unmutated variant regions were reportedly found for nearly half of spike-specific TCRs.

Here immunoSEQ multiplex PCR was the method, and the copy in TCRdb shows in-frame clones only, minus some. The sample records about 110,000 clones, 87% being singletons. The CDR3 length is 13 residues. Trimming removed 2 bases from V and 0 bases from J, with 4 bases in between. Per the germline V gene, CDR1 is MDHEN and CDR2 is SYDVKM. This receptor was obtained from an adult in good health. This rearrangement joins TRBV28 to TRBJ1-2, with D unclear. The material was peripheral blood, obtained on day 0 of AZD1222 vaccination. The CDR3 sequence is CASSLDANYGYTF. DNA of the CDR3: TGTGCCAGCAGTTTAGACGCTAACTATGGCTACACCTTC.